Sequencing of this T cell receptor beta chain was carried out in a study of T cells in localized non-small cell lung cancer. Comments on this clone: Antigen specificity is unknown.

Trimming left V 4 bases short and J 3 bases short, with 6 bases between. Germline lookup yields CDR1 SQVTM and CDR2 ANQGSEA. This CDR3 contains 12 residues. Study-level results: Higher T cell density in the blood was associated with longer overall survival, whereas higher adjacent-lung clonality associated with shorter survival. Among the top 100 tumor clones, a median 57 appeared in adjacent lung.

Generated by immunoSEQ multiplex PCR, the TCRdb table keeps only in-frame clones and is missing some. The table has fewer than 40,000 clones, around 90% seen once. The sequence was obtained from a man aged 40 to 75 with stage III lung adenocarcinoma. The sample here was peripheral blood mononuclear cells, taken before any cancer treatment. The chain employs TRBV29-1 and TRBJ2-2; D is unclear. CDR3 bases: TGCAGCGTTGCCCCATACACCGGGGAGCTGTTTTTT. Residues: CSVAPYTGELFF.